The 7 T cell receptor beta chains reported below all come from one sample, sequenced in a study of T-cell reconstitution after alpha-beta-depleted transplantation in children. Unique molecular identifiers tagged the TCRbeta library. TCRdb reprocessed the PCR reads with MiXCR, giving one entry per CDR3 protein. The table records 120,000 to 150,000 distinct CDR3 sequences, 7.5% to 9% of them present only once. Sequences were derived from PBMCs, mostly from graft donor cells, sampled 180 days after TCRalphabeta/CD19-depleted stem cell transplant. These receptors came from a female patient aged 2-10 years who had a stem cell transplant for congenital amegakaryocytic thrombocytopenia, so the T cells may come from the graft donor.

This clonotype was picked up a small number of times. The gene calls are TRBV20-1 and TRBJ1-5, with D possibly TRBD1 on 5 matching bases. The CDR3 loop spans 15 amino acids. Germline V gene sequence: CDR1 DFQATT, CDR2 SNEGSKA (reference sequence). Trimming took off 4 bases at V and 5 bases at J, with 18 bases between the two ends. The CDR3 region is CSATPAGGWDQPQHF. The DNA for the CDR3 is TGCAGTGCTACGCCGGCCGGGGGATGGGATCAGCCCCAGCATTTT.

This clonotype was counted many times. The chain combines TRBV4-2 with TRBJ2-7; TRBD1 is a possible D gene (6 bases). Germline V lookup: CDR1 LGHNA, CDR2 YNFKEQ. Trimming cost V 1 base and J 3 bases, with 19 bases left between them. The CDR3 contains 17 residues. CDR3: CASSQAFPRGTLYEQYF. CDR3 coding DNA: TGTGCCAGCAGCCAAGCTTTCCCAAGAGGGACACTCTACGAGCAGTACTTC.

This clonotype was observed a few times. The limits of the CDR3 on the DNA are not certain, so only TCRdb's listed CDR3 is given. The chain links TRBV3-2 to TRBJ1-6; TRBD1 reflects the table's D call only, with no check against the DNA. TRBV3-2 is a pseudogene locus. The CDR3 extends over 17 residues, inclusive of both ends. This CDR3 reads CATSQEFGTGSNSPLHF.

In regard to this clonotype: The germline gene is not matched at one end of the junction; a read error may be the cause. The genes are TRBV5-1 and TRBJ1-1; D gene ambiguous. The CDR3 length is 14 residues. Germline V gene data show CDR1 as SGHRS and CDR2 as YFSETQ. Here the CDR3 reads CPSSLVWEGTEAFF. DNA for the CDR3: TGCCCCAGCAGCTTGGTGTGGGAGGGCACTGAAGCTTTCTTT. The full variable domain, in which reference TRBV5-1 and TRBJ1-1 provide the parts outside the CDR3, is KAGVTQTPRYLIKTRGQQVTLSCSPISGHRSVSWYQQTPGQGLQFLFEYFSETQRNKGNFPGRFSGRQFSNSRSEMNVSTLELGDSALYLCPSSLVWEGTEAFFGQGTRLTVV.

About this clonotype: This may come from a read error, since a much larger clone is one base off. V gene TRBV5-6 combines with J gene TRBJ2-5; D not resolved. Per germline, CDR1 SGHDT and CDR2 YYEEEE. This CDR3 contains 14 residues. The CDR3 DNA reads TGTGCCATCAGCTTGTTCCTCTCTAGGGAGACCCAGTACTTC. This gives the protein CAISLFLSRETQYF.

The chain couples TRBV12-3 or TRBV12-4 to TRBJ1-2; a possible D gene is TRBD1 (6 bases). Trimming pared 6 bases from V and 5 bases from J, leaving 13 bases between. CDR3 size: 13 residues. CDR3 nucleotides: TGTGCCAGCAGCCACAGGGTCGCATATGGCTACACCTTC. Its translation: CASSHRVAYGYTF.

A few counts support this clonotype. J is TRBJ1-2 and V is TRBV3-1, with TRBD1 identical over 7 bases. CDR1 LGHDT and CDR2 YNNKEL come from the germline V gene (reference sequence). The CDR3 is made up of 15 amino acids. J lost 5 bases, V lost 2 bases, and 8 bases had no gene match. CDR3 sequence (DNA): TGTGCCAGCAGCCAAAGCAAACAGGGGCGATATGGCTACACCTTC. Amino acids: CASSQSKQGRYGYTF. Filled out from reference TRBV3-1 and TRBJ1-2, the complete variable domain reads DTAVSQTPKYLVTQMGNDKSIKCEQNLGHDTMYWYKQDSKKFLKIMFSYNNKELIINETVPNRFSPKSPDKAHLNLHINSLELGDSAVYFCASSQSKQGRYGYTFGSGTRLTVV.